This T cell receptor beta chain was sequenced for a study of blood T cell repertoires in COVID-19. Study-level background: The cDNA or gDNA used as material had been derived from T cells, B-cell-depleted T cells, or PBMCs.

As originally analysed: Quantification of nucleated cells was approximated via reference gene primer amplification. Profiling relied on immunoSEQ multiplex PCR, and the TCRdb table lists in-frame clones only, not all of them. For V, J and clone size, that table is used; D and trimming come from the DNA. The data hold under 200,000 clones, with around 77% observed a single time. Germline CDR1 reads SGHKS; CDR2 reads YYEKEE (reference sequence). The V gene end was trimmed by 1 base and the J gene end by 4 bases; junction bases not matched to a gene: 9. The CDR3 has 16 amino acids. The chain links TRBV5-5 to TRBJ1-2; 8 positions match TRBD1. Sequenced: peripheral blood. This receptor was taken from a man in his 70s with acute or convalescent COVID-19. CDR3 sequence: CASSLQGQGRGYGYTF. In nucleotides, the CDR3 is TGTGCCAGCAGCTTGCAAGGACAGGGTCGGGGCTATGGCTACACCTTC.